Following are 10 T cell receptor beta chains from one sample sequenced in a study of cytomegalovirus exposure and HLA in healthy donors. With 60 Vbeta and 13 Jbeta primers, the PCR was carried out. The assay was immunoSEQ multiplex PCR, and TCRdb's table has in-frame clones only and misses some. There are over 150,000 clones in the sample; more than 60% occur only once, and 3.5% to 4.5% lies in the top ten. Input material: PBMCs. These receptors came from a woman aged 55-75 years in good health and CMV-seropositive.

This rearrangement joins TRBV6-6 to TRBJ2-7, with D perhaps TRBD1 (6 bases). The CDR3 totals 13 residues. Germline V gene lookup returns CDR1 MNHNY and CDR2 SVGAGI (reference sequence). The V end was cut by 6 bases, the J end by 6 bases, with 15 bases between. The CDR3 region is CASRTGTAGEQYF. In nucleotides, the CDR3 is TGTGCCAGCAGAACAGGGACCGCCGGCGAGCAGTACTTC.

The chain carries TRBV4-2 and TRBJ1-5, with 9 bases that match TRBD1. The junction had 13 bases not matched to a gene; V was cut back by 3 bases and J by 7 bases. The CDR3 consists of 17 residues. Germline CDR1 is LGHNA and CDR2 is YNFKEQ. The CDR3: CASSQRLGTGRSQPQHF. In DNA form, the CDR3 reads TGTGCCAGCAGCCAGCGTCTTGGGACAGGGAGGAGCCAGCCCCAGCATTTT.

The chain uses TRBV10-3 and TRBJ2-7; 8 bases are shared with TRBD2. Germline CDR1 is ENHRY and CDR2 is SYGVKD. CDR3 length equals 17 residues. Trimming cost V 0 bases and J 4 bases; bases outside gene matches: 11. CDR3 loop: CAISESISGTTLYEQYF. The CDR3 DNA sequence: TGTGCCATCAGTGAGTCGATTAGCGGGACTACCCTTTACGAGCAGTACTTC.

This sequence joins TRBV11-2 and TRBJ2-7; 7 bases are a match to TRBD2. V lost 1 base, J lost 2 bases, and 5 bases stayed unmatched. The CDR3 contains 15 residues. Germline V lookup: CDR1 SGHAT, CDR2 FQNNGV. The CDR3 DNA reads as TGTGCCAGCAGCTTAGTTGAGGGAGGGGCCTACGAGCAGTACTTC. This sequence encodes CASSLVEGGAYEQYF.

The table lists this clone with a few counts. The chain recombines TRBV28 with TRBJ2-7, with D tentatively TRBD2 (5 bases). Germline V lookup: CDR1 MDHEN, CDR2 SYDVKM. The V end lost 6 bases, the J end lost 12 bases, and 21 bases lay between the germline ends. This CDR3 is built from 13 residues. CDR3 amino acids: CASSWTAPKEVYF. The CDR3 nucleotides read TGTGCCAGCAGCTGGACTGCTCCTAAGGAGGTGTACTTC.

CDR3: CASSGNRKTEAFF. In nucleotides, the CDR3 is TGTGCCAGCAGTGGGAACAGAAAGACTGAAGCTTTCTTT. The chain couples TRBV2 to TRBJ1-1, with D uncertain. CDR3 length equals 13 residues. Per germline, CDR1 SNHLY and CDR2 FYNNEI. V gave up 4 bases and J gave up 5 bases, with 11 bases separating them.

For this clone: The sample contains more than one DNA sequence encoding this CDR3. V is TRBV7-2 and J is TRBJ2-7; D is unclear. V was trimmed by 2 bases and J by 6 bases, leaving 5 bases between them. CDR1 is SGHTA, CDR2 FQGNSA, per germline. The CDR3 totals 11 residues. CDR3 in DNA: TGTGCCAGCAGCTTATTCAGCGAGCAGTACTTC. This translates into CASSLFSEQYF.

The gene calls are TRBV6-6 and TRBJ1-1, with 9 bases fitting TRBD1. J gave up 11 bases and V 6 bases, and 10 bases lay outside the gene matches. This CDR3 contains 13 residues. CDR1 is MNHNY and CDR2 is SVGAGI in the germline V gene (reference sequence). CDR3 nucleotide sequence: TGTGCCAGCAGACGGACAGGGGCGCTAGGGGCTTTCTTT. It yields the protein CASRRTGALGAFF.

The chain combines TRBV6-6 with TRBJ1-5; no clear D. Per germline, CDR1 MNHNY and CDR2 SVGAGI (reference sequence). V shed 5 bases and J shed 0 bases, with 8 bases lying between them. The CDR3 is 14 residues long. This chain's CDR3 is CASSPSSSNQPQHF. The CDR3 DNA reads TGTGCCAGCAGTCCCTCTTCTAGCAATCAGCCCCAGCATTTT.

The genes are TRBV28 and TRBJ2-5, with TRBD1 as a possible D gene (6 bases). Trimming took off 2 bases at V and 2 bases at J, with 15 bases between the two ends. The CDR3 has 16 residues. Germline V gene sequence: CDR1 MDHEN, CDR2 SYDVKM. The CDR3 is CASSLMLGQLQETQYF. CDR3 coding DNA: TGTGCCAGCAGTTTAATGCTGGGACAACTACAAGAGACCCAGTACTTC.